This T cell receptor (beta chain) is drawn from a study of T cell responses to AZD1222 COVID-19 vaccine. Turning to the study itself: Doses given second, at about 4 or about 12 weeks, were pooled. General study points: Baseline testing showed seropositivity in only five to seven AZD1222 recipients. No repertoire was sampled before or during the peak T cell response, only after it. Clonal diversity may have been underestimated in mostly white British donors.

Repertoires were generated with immunoSEQ multiplex PCR, while TCRdb's copy carries only in-frame clones and drops some. The sample contains roughly 120,000 clones, over 75% of which appear only once. On this clone: What it binds is not known.

The CDR3 runs to 15 residues. CDR1 is KGHSH and CDR2 is LQKENI in the germline V gene. The trim removed 1 base at V and 2 bases at J, leaving 4 bases unmatched. The sequence was obtained from an adult in good health. Specimen: peripheral blood, collected on day 0 of AZD1222 vaccination. The V and J genes are TRBV18 and TRBJ2-5, with 7 positions matching TRBD1. The CDR3, as DNA: TGTGCCAGCTCACCACAGGGGGCGCTTCAAGAGACCCAGTACTTC. Its protein is CASSPQGALQETQYF.